The 6 T cell receptor beta chains below were found in one sample sequenced in a study of blood T cell repertoires in COVID-19 (TCRdb year 2020). Libraries were prepared through the immunoSEQ multiplex PCR assay. TCRdb holds this immuneACCESS table with in-frame rearrangements only. Some clones are missing; in checked studies, unresolved V genes explain under half, and the rest has no known cause. Across this sample there are 200,000 to 250,000 clones, with 65% to 85% seen only once. Roughly 3% of the sample belongs to the ten largest clones. Sequencing was done on a sample of peripheral blood. These receptors were collected from a woman under 40 who had recovered from COVID-19.

In DNA form, the CDR3 reads TGCGCCAGCAGTGAGTGGGGGGGACCCAGCCAAGAGACCCAGTACTTC. This codes for CASSEWGGPSQETQYF. The V gene is TRBV10-2, the J gene TRBJ2-5; 7 nucleotides align to TRBD2. V shed 1 base and J 1 base; nucleotides not matched to a gene: 6. The CDR3 spans 16 residues. The germline V gene has CDR1 WSHSY and CDR2 SAAADI.

The rearrangement uses TRBV11-2 and TRBJ2-1, with TRBD2 matching 7 bases. CDR1 is SGHAT, CDR2 FQNNGV, per germline. V was pared by 5 bases and J by 0 bases, with 7 bases of the junction left unmatched. This CDR3 comprises 16 residues. This chain's CDR3 is CASSPPRERSYNEQFF. Here the CDR3 DNA reads TGTGCCAGCAGCCCCCCGCGGGAGCGCTCCTACAATGAGCAGTTCTTC.

The V gene is TRBV27, the J gene TRBJ2-7, with 9 bases matching TRBD2. CDR1 and CDR2 from the germline V gene are MNHEY and SMNVEV (reference sequence). This CDR3 contains 15 residues. The ends lost 4 bases at V and 0 bases at J; junction bases unmatched: 4. DNA of the CDR3: TGTGCCAGCAGTTCTAGAGCGGGAGGCTCCTACGAGCAGTACTTC. Translation: CASSSRAGGSYEQYF.

This clone was seen more than once but under ten times. The chain links TRBV5-1 to TRBJ2-2; 9 nucleotides agree with TRBD1. The CDR3 sequence is 17 residues long. V was pared by 0 bases and J by 4 bases, with 7 bases of the junction left unmatched. Germline V gene data show CDR1 as SGHRS and CDR2 as YFSETQ. As DNA, the CDR3 is TGCGCCAGCAGCTTGGGCCGGAAGACAGGGGGCACCGGGGAGCTGTTTTTT. Translation: CASSLGRKTGGTGELFF.

The chain links TRBV3-1 (or the pseudogene TRBV3-2) to TRBJ2-5, with 11 positions matching TRBD1. V lost 0 bases and J lost 6; bases outside the gene matches: 6. This CDR3 is 16 amino acids long. CDR1 is LGHDT and CDR2 is YNNKEL in the germline V gene (reference sequence). CDR3: CASSQEGQGVGKTQYF. The CDR3 coding sequence is TGTGCCAGCAGCCAAGAGGGACAGGGGGTGGGAAAGACCCAGTACTTC.

The gene calls are TRBV5-1 and TRBJ2-1; D ambiguous. This CDR3 has 16 residues. Germline V gene data show CDR1 as SGHRS and CDR2 as YFSETQ. Trimming took off 4 bases at V and 0 bases at J, with 14 bases between the two ends. The CDR3: CASSMLSRSSYNEQFF. The CDR3 coding sequence is TGCGCCAGCAGCATGCTAAGTAGGAGCTCCTACAATGAGCAGTTCTTC. Together with reference TRBV5-1 and TRBJ2-1, the CDR3 gives the full variable domain: KAGVTQTPRYLIKTRGQQVTLSCSPISGHRSVSWYQQTPGQGLQFLFEYFSETQRNKGNFPGRFSGRQFSNSRSEMNVSTLELGDSALYLCASSMLSRSSYNEQFFGPGTRLTVL.